The T cell receptor beta chain described here comes from a study of T cells in Graves' hyperthyroidism and ophthalmopathy. It was RNA transcripts that yielded the amplified TCR beta CDR3 regions. Carried out on the TCR CDR3, a first-round RT-PCR used the HTBI primer set. TCRdb itself ran the multiplex PCR reads through MiXCR, one entry per CDR3 protein. The repertoire holds 350,000 or so distinct CDR3 sequences, with around 20% as singletons. The CDR3 runs to 14 residues. CDR1 and CDR2 (germline): SNHLY, FYNNEI. V lost 2 bases, J lost 5 bases, and 3 bases stayed unmatched. Many counts were recorded for this clonotype.

This chain uses TRBV2 with TRBJ2-5; 9 bases are shared with TRBD1. This clonotype was sampled from a woman aged 45-65 years with Graves' hyperthyroidism. The sequenced sample consisted of blood. The CDR3 DNA follows: TGTGCCAGCAGTGAACAAGGACAGGGGGAGACCCAGTACTTC. The encoded protein is CASSEQGQGETQYF.